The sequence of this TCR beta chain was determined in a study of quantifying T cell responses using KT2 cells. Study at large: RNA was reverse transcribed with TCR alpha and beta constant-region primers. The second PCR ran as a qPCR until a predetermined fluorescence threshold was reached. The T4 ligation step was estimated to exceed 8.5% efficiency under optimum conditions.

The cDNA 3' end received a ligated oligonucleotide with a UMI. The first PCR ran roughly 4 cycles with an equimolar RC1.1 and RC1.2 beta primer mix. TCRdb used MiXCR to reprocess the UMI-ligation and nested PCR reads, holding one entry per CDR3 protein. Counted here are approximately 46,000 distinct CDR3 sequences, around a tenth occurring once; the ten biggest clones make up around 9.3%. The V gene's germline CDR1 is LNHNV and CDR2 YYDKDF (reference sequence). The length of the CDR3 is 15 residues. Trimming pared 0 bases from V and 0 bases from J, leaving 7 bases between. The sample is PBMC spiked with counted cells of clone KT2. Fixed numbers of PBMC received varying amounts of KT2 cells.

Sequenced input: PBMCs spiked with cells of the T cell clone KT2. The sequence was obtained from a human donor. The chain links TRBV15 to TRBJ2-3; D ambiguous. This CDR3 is CATSRDSSSTDTQYF. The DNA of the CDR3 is TGTGCCACCAGCAGAGACAGTTCTAGCACAGATACGCAGTATTTT.